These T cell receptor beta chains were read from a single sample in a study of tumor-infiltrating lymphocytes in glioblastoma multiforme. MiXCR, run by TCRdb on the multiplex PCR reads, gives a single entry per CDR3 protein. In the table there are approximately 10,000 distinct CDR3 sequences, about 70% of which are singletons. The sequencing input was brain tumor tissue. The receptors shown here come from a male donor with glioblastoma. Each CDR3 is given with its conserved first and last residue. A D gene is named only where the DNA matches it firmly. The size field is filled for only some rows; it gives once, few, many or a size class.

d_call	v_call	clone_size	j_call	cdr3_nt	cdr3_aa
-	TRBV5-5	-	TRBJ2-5	TGTGCCAGCAACTTGGGGGGCGAGACTCAGTACTTC	CASNLGGETQYF
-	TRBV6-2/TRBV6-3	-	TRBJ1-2	TGTGTCAGCAGTCCAGCCTATGGCTACATCTTC	CVSSPAYGYIF
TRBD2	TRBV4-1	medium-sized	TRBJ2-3	TGCGCCAGCAGCCAGCCGCCCTTGGGTAGCGGGAGGAGGACAGATACGCAGTATTTT	CASSQPPLGSGRRTDTQYF
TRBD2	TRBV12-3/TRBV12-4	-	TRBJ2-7	TGTGCCAGCAGGCCTACTAGCGGGGGCACCTACGAGCAGTACTTC	CASRPTSGGTYEQYF
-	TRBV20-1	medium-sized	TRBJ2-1	TGCAGTGCTAGTGGGGGCATCACTTACAATGAGCAGTTCTTC	CSASGGITYNEQFF
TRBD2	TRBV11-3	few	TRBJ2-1	TGCGCCAGCAGCGGAGGATCTAGCGGGATAAGTTCGGGACCCTACAGTGAGCACTTCTTC	CASSGGSSGISSGPYSEHFF
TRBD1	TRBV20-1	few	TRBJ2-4	TGCAGTGCTGGAGACACGGACAGGGGGATTCGGAAAGCCAAAAACTTTCAGTACTTC	CSAGDTDRGIRKAKNFQYF
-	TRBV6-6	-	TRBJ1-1	TGTGCAAGCAGCAGAGTCACAGGGAACACTAAAGCTTTCTTT	CASSRVTGNTKAFF
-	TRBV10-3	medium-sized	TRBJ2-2	TGTGCCATCAGTGAGTCGGGCCATCGAGCTGGGGAGCTGTTTTTT	CAISESGHRAGELFF
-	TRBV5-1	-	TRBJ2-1	TGCGCCAGCAGCTTGGGGGCAGGTGTCTACAATGAGCAGTTCTTC	CASSLGAGVYNEQFF
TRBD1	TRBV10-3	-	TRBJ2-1	TGTGCCGCCGGACAGGTTGGTCGCTATGAGCAGTTCTTC	CAAGQVGRYEQFF
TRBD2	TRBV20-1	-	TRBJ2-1	TGCAGTGCTAGTCGACCGGGACTACTGGAAATGAATGAGCAGTTCTTC	CSASRPGLLEMNEQFF
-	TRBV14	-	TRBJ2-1	TGTGTCAGCAGCCAACCTGGCCAGAGAAATGAGCAGTTCTTC	CVSSQPGQRNEQFF
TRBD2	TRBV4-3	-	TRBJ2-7	TGCGCCAGCAGCCAAGAATTTGTGGGACTAGCGGGGGGCAATGACTACGAGCAGTACTTC	CASSQEFVGLAGGNDYEQYF